The clone carrying this T cell receptor (beta chain) was picked up a small number of times. The antigen remains unidentified. J lost 2 bases, V lost 6 bases, and 9 bases had no gene match. The CDR3 consists of 14 residues. From germline, CDR1 is SQVTM and CDR2 ANQGSEA. The data were obtained in a study of response to subunit inactivated influenza vaccine. Points from the study as a whole: Authors suggested that a seasonal influenza vaccination recruits few new T cells each time.

Via MiXCR, TCRdb re-called the RT-PCR reads, giving one row per CDR3 protein. In the table there are about 240,000 distinct CDR3 sequences, 9.5% to 15% of which are singletons. This clonotype originated in a man aged 50-60 years who received an inactivated influenza vaccine. This specimen consisted of non-naive T cells sorted from PBMCs, obtained 14 days before vaccination. The V and J genes are TRBV29-1 and TRBJ2-5; 7 positions match TRBD1. The DNA for the CDR3 is TGCAGCGTCGAATCTCCGGGACAGCAAGAGACCCAGTACTTC. Translating it yields CSVESPGQQETQYF.